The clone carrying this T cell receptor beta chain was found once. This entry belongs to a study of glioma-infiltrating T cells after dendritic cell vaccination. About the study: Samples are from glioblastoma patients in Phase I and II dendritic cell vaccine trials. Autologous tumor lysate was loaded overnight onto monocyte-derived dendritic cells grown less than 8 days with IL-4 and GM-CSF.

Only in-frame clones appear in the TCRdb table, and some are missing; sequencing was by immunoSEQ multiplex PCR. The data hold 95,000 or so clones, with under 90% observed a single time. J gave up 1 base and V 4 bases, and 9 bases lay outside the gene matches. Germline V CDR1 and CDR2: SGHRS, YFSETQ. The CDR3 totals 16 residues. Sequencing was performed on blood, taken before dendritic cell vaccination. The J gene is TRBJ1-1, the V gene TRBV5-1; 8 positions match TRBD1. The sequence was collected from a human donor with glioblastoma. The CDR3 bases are TGCGCCAGCAGCGCCGCGACAGGGGCCCCGAACACTGAAGCTTTCTTT. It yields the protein CASSAATGAPNTEAFF.